Listed here are 5 T cell receptor beta chains from one sample, sequenced in a study of cytomegalovirus exposure and HLA in healthy donors. Use of 60 Vbeta and 13 Jbeta primers characterized the PCR. Libraries were prepared by immunoSEQ multiplex PCR; TCRdb keeps only in-frame clonotypes and omits some of them. The listing records 65,000 to 85,000 clones. Sequencing was performed on PBMCs. Receptor source: an older woman in good health and CMV-seronegative.

The V and J genes are TRBV9 and TRBJ2-1; TRBD2 matches at 7 bases. In germline, CDR1 is SGDLS, CDR2 YYNGEE. CDR3 size: 16 residues. With V trimmed by 0 bases and J by 2 bases, 5 bases remained unmatched. The CDR3 DNA reads as TGTGCCAGCAGCGTAGAGGGTGGGACTACCTACAATGAGCAGTTCTTC. Translating it yields CASSVEGGTTYNEQFF. The variable domain in full, completed from reference TRBV9 and TRBJ2-1, reads DSGVTQTPKHLITATGQRVTLRCSPRSGDLSVYWYQQSLDQGLQFLIQYYNGEERAKGNILERFSAQQFPDLHSELNLSSLELGDSALYFCASSVEGGTTYNEQFFGPGTRLTVL.

This sequence joins TRBV2 and TRBJ1-1; the D is unclear. Germline CDR1 SNHLY, CDR2 FYNNEI. CDR3 length: 13 residues. Trimming left V 5 bases short and J 6 bases short, with 13 bases between. CDR3 sequence reads: CASSLRRAPEAFF. The DNA for the CDR3 is TGTGCCAGCAGTCTTCGGAGGGCACCTGAAGCTTTCTTT. The full variable domain, its missing parts supplied by reference TRBV2 and TRBJ1-1, is EPEVTQTPSHQVTQMGQEVILRCVPISNHLYFYWYRQILGQKVEFLVSFYNNEISEKSEIFDDQFSVERPDGSNFTLKIRSTKLEDSAMYFCASSLRRAPEAFFGQGTRLTVV.

J is TRBJ1-5 and V is TRBV6-1, with D hard to call. Per the germline V gene, CDR1 is MNHNS and CDR2 is SASEGT. Trimming took off 0 bases at V and 5 bases at J, with 8 bases between the two ends. The CDR3 extends over 14 amino acids. In DNA, the CDR3 is TGTGCCAGCAGTGAAGCTTGGAGGGATCAGCCCCAGCATTTT. This encodes CASSEAWRDQPQHF.

The V and J genes are TRBV5-1 and TRBJ2-7; 10 bases match TRBD2. The CDR3 is 15 residues long. Germline CDR1 reads SGHRS; CDR2 reads YFSETQ. The V gene end was trimmed by 6 bases and the J gene end by 0 bases; junction bases not matched to a gene: 6. The CDR3 coding sequence is TGCGCCAGCAACTCTAGCGGGAGTGTCTCCTACGAGCAGTACTTC. Amino acids: CASNSSGSVSYEQYF.

V and J are TRBV7-9 and TRBJ2-2, with TRBD1 matching 7 bases. The CDR3 has 15 residues. The germline gives CDR1 SEHNR, CDR2 FQNEAQ (reference sequence). Unmatched junction bases numbered 8, after V lost 7 bases and J lost 3 bases. In DNA, the CDR3 is TGTGCCAGCAAACTGAGGGGGCGCGACACCGGGGAGCTGTTTTTT. Translation: CASKLRGRDTGELFF.